This T cell receptor (beta chain) was recorded in a study of shared clonotypes between healthy human individuals. TCRdb keeps only in-frame clones here, not all; method: immunoSEQ multiplex PCR. The data hold about 980,000 clones, with about three quarters observed a single time. Study donors comprised healthy, HIV-negative adults devoid of recent acute infection or vaccination. V lost 1 base to trimming and J lost 1 base, with 8 bases between them. The germline CDR1 and CDR2 sequences are SGHDT and YYEEEE. The CDR3 contains 15 residues. The sequenced sample was memory CD4+ T cells sorted from blood. Regarding subset: CD45RA-negative fraction. This sequence originates from a man younger than 30 in good health. V usage is TRBV5-6 and J usage is TRBJ2-2; D gene unclear. The CDR3 coding sequence is TGTGCCAGCAGCTTGCAAACCCAGAACACCGGGGAGCTGTTTTTT. It specifies CASSLQTQNTGELFF.